This TCR beta chain was obtained from a study of T-cell reconstitution after alpha-beta-depleted transplantation in children (dated by TCRdb to about 2016). Study-level background: Using TCR repertoire profiling, the study followed T-cell immune reconstitution in a quantitative way in children after TCRalphabeta/CD19-depleted allogeneic hematopoietic cell transplantation.

The germline V gene supplies CDR1 ENHRY and CDR2 SYGVKD. The CDR3, cysteine through phenylalanine, is 15 amino acids long. Here the CDR3 DNA is all that survives: 45 bases in frame from base 1. The germline ends are 10 bases apart after V is trimmed by 0 bases and J by 3 bases. Concerning this clonotype: The target of this receptor is not known. No base quality values were provided; no much bigger clone lies one nucleotide off.

What the treatment or condition label conveys for this sample: allogeneic hematopoietic cell transplantation with graft depleted of TCRalphabeta T cells and CD19 B cells. The children who served as transplant recipients had been given grafts of TCRalphabeta/CD19-depleted allogeneic hematopoietic cells. Libraries were built with PCR. The sequencing machine was an Illumina HiSeq 2500. To normalize quantification of the TCRbeta repertoire, the TCR libraries were built with molecular barcoding that relied on unique molecular identifiers. The public reads were reprocessed in TCRdb via fastp at Q25 and MiXCR, keeping in-frame beta chains. Rows with one shared CDR3 protein collapse into an entry with the most common genes and DNA. Counted in this sample were roughly 400,000 distinct CDR3 sequences; about 45% of them appeared once. 25% to 30% of the sample is taken by the ten largest. What the study reported, not specific to this receptor: Hyperexpanded clone frequencies declined over subsequent months; after one year, T-cell counts and TCRbeta diversity were mostly attributed to newly produced T cells. About two months after transplant, the apparently early recovery of alphabetaT-cell counts reportedly depended on just several hundred clones that had expanded rapidly and came from non-depleted graft cells. In some patients, the high TCRbeta diversity seen at day 60 was put down to recipient T cells and intrathymic progenitors that had survived conditioning.

The chain joins TRBV10-3 to TRBJ2-3; the D gene identity is not certain. The material sequenced was PBMCs, taken before TCRalphabeta/CD19-depleted stem cell transplant. This sequence originates from a girl aged 2 to 9 with aplastic anemia, due to receive a stem cell transplant. The base sequence is TGTGCCATCAGTGAGTCTACAGCGAGTACAGATACGCAGTATTTT. Its protein product is CAISESTASTDTQYF.